The entry below gives a single TCR beta chain sequence along with its context. The antigen is not known. This entry is derived from a study of blood T cells in healthy people across ages. Using a J-beta primer mix together with a sample-barcoded 5' primer, a second PCR was run for roughly 6 to 11 cycles. TCRdb analysed the 5' RACE reads with MiXCR anew, one entry per CDR3 protein. The repertoire consists of around 1.1 million distinct CDR3 sequences, with more than 30% occurring once and the leading ten covering around 13%. V lost 5 bases and J lost 5; bases outside the gene matches: 22. The CDR3 consists of 20 residues. The germline V gene encodes CDR1 SEHNR and CDR2 FQNEAQ (reference sequence). Study observations and caveats: A conclusive naive versus antigen-experienced comparison was prevented by the unsorted PBMCs. No one knew whether donors had CMV, which possibly confounded expanded clonotype changes.

Sequences were obtained from blood. The receptor was derived from a man aged 18 to 29 in good health. The rearrangement uses TRBV7-9 and TRBJ2-2; 8 positions agree with TRBD1. The CDR3 nucleotides are TGTGCCAGCAGCATTCAATATCTCGGACAGGGCAAAATGGGGACCGGGGAGCTGTTTTTT. This encodes CASSIQYLGQGKMGTGELFF.